The rows below give T cell receptor beta chains drawn from one sample of a study of T cell changes during pregnancy in multiple sclerosis. Measured with immunoSEQ multiplex PCR; TCRdb has only the in-frame clones, and not every one. The table has some 40,000 clones, roughly 91% seen once. The specimen was CD4+ T cells from peripheral blood mononuclear cells, collected in the first trimester of pregnancy. Every receptor here comes from a female donor with multiple sclerosis, enrolled in a pregnancy study. Both conserved end residues are part of each CDR3. A D gene is named only where the DNA matches it firmly. Size is stated for part of the rows, as once, few or many counts, or as a class when the clone is expanded.

V: TRBV5-8; J: TRBJ2-5; size: NA; D: TRBD1; CDR3: CASSLGQGKETQYF; DNA: TGTGCCAGCAGCTTGGGACAGGGGAAAGAGACCCAGTACTTC
V: TRBV28; J: TRBJ1-2; size: NA; D: NA; CDR3: CASRSGGPRTF; DNA: TGTGCCAGCAGATCCGGGGGTCCTAGAACCTTC
V: TRBV2; J: TRBJ1-4; size: NA; D: TRBD1; CDR3: CASSPRQGAREKLFF; DNA: TGTGCCAGCAGTCCCCGACAGGGGGCGCGTGAAAAACTGTTTTTT
V: TRBV5-4; J: TRBJ1-2; size: NA; D: TRBD1; CDR3: CASSFGGQGLYGYTF; DNA: TGTGCCAGCAGCTTTGGGGGACAGGGGCTTTATGGCTACACCTTC
V: TRBV2; J: TRBJ1-1; size: NA; D: NA; CDR3: CASIMNTEAFF; DNA: TGTGCCAGCATTATGAACACTGAAGCTTTCTTT
V: TRBV4-1; J: TRBJ1-2; size: once; D: TRBD1; CDR3: CASSQADRSNYGYTF; DNA: TGCGCCAGCAGCCAAGCGGACAGGTCTAACTATGGCTACACCTTC
V: TRBV7-2; J: TRBJ2-6; size: once; D: TRBD2; CDR3: CASSLQGTSGRKRF; DNA: TGTGCCAGCAGCTTACAAGGGACTAGCGGGAGAAAGCGTTTC
V: TRBV10-3; J: TRBJ2-3; size: NA; D: TRBD2; CDR3: CAISFGLAGAGTDTQYF; DNA: TGTGCCATCAGTTTCGGACTAGCGGGAGCTGGGACAGATACGCAGTATTTT
V: TRBV6-5; J: TRBJ2-2; size: few; D: NA; CDR3: CASRFGGTNSGELFF; DNA: TGTGCCAGCCGTTTCGGCGGGACGAACTCCGGGGAGCTGTTTTTT
V: TRBV30; J: TRBJ1-4; size: NA; D: TRBD1; CDR3: CARQGATNEKLFF; DNA: TGTGCCAGACAGGGGGCAACTAATGAAAAACTGTTTTTT
V: TRBV2; J: TRBJ2-3; size: NA; D: NA; CDR3: CASRQGARNTDTQYF; DNA: TGTGCCAGCAGACAAGGGGCCAGAAACACAGATACGCAGTATTTT
V: TRBV11-2; J: TRBJ1-1; size: NA; D: NA; CDR3: CASSFLRMNTEAFF; DNA: TGTGCCAGCAGCTTCCTCAGGATGAACACTGAAGCTTTCTTT
V: TRBV18; J: TRBJ2-1; size: NA; D: NA; CDR3: CASSPLTSVLENNEQFF; DNA: TGTGCCAGCTCACCACTCACTTCCGTCTTAGAAAACAATGAGCAGTTCTTC
V: TRBV10-3; J: TRBJ2-5; size: NA; D: NA; CDR3: CAISESKLNDTGQETQYF; DNA: TGTGCCATCAGTGAGTCGAAGCTCAACGACACGGGGCAAGAGACCCAGTACTTC
V: TRBV19; J: TRBJ1-2; size: NA; D: NA; CDR3: CASSIRDGGYGYTF; DNA: TGTGCCAGTAGTATCCGGGACGGGGGCTATGGCTACACCTTC
V: TRBV9; J: TRBJ1-1; size: NA; D: NA; CDR3: CASSVGAEGLLAFF; DNA: TGTGCCAGCAGCGTAGGGGCCGAGGGCCTGTTGGCTTTCTTT
V: TRBV4-1; J: TRBJ2-7; size: NA; D: TRBD1; CDR3: CASSHSGTGVSYEQYF; DNA: TGCGCCAGCAGCCATTCCGGGACAGGTGTTTCCTACGAGCAGTACTTC
V: TRBV5-1; J: TRBJ1-2; size: NA; D: NA; CDR3: CASSLRDSYGYTF; DNA: TGCGCCAGCAGCCTCCGGGATTCCTATGGCTACACCTTC
V: TRBV11-3; J: TRBJ2-1; size: NA; D: TRBD1; CDR3: CASSLDRGGTDEQFF; DNA: TGTGCCAGCAGCTTGGACAGGGGGGGTACAGATGAGCAGTTCTTC
V: TRBV10-3; J: TRBJ2-2; size: NA; D: NA; CDR3: CAISRTEDTGELFF; DNA: TGTGCCATCAGTAGGACAGAGGACACCGGGGAGCTGTTTTTT
V: TRBV7-2; J: TRBJ2-7; size: few; D: TRBD1; CDR3: CASSLGPTDRAYEQYF; DNA: TGTGCCAGCAGCTTAGGACCTACGGACAGGGCCTACGAGCAGTACTTC
V: TRBV30; J: TRBJ1-2; size: NA; D: NA; CDR3: CAWSAGPEGYTF; DNA: TGTGCCTGGAGCGCGGGCCCGGAGGGCTACACCTTC
V: TRBV4-1; J: TRBJ2-1; size: NA; D: NA; CDR3: CASSHPRVGGEQFF; DNA: TGCGCCAGCAGCCACCCTAGAGTGGGGGGTGAGCAGTTCTTC
V: TRBV19; J: TRBJ1-1; size: NA; D: NA; CDR3: CASSTQENTEAFF; DNA: TGTGCCAGTAGTACCCAGGAGAACACTGAAGCTTTCTTT
V: TRBV6-1; J: TRBJ2-7; size: once; D: TRBD1; CDR3: CASSEAMTGGGYEQYF; DNA: TGTGCCAGCAGTGAAGCTATGACAGGGGGCGGATACGAGCAGTACTTC
V: TRBV18; J: TRBJ2-3; size: NA; D: TRBD1; CDR3: CASSLTGTGTDTQYF; DNA: TGTGCCAGCTCCCTGACCGGGACAGGGACAGATACGCAGTATTTT
V: TRBV11-3; J: TRBJ2-5; size: NA; D: TRBD1; CDR3: CASSLGGTGVETQYF; DNA: TGTGCCAGCAGCTTAGGAGGGACAGGGGTAGAGACCCAGTACTTC
V: TRBV19; J: TRBJ2-1; size: NA; D: NA; CDR3: CASSIGLDRLQFF; DNA: TGTGCCAGTAGTATAGGTCTAGATCGACTTCAGTTCTTC